This entry is about one T cell receptor beta chain. V was clipped by 0 bases and J by 6 bases; unmatched bases: 6. Germline V gene lookup returns CDR1 SGHVS and CDR2 FQNEAQ. The CDR3 is 16 amino acids. TCRdb's table, derived via immunoSEQ multiplex PCR, lists solely in-frame clones and lacks some. This table has some 300,000 clones, 90% to 95% appearing once. Participants in the exposed group had met a COVID-19 case in the 2 weeks before joining the study. This sample stems from a study of blood T cell repertoires in COVID-19. This TCR derives from a woman aged 25-40 years who had been exposed to COVID-19. V usage is TRBV7-8 and J usage is TRBJ2-3; TRBD1 matches at 10 bases. The sequenced sample was PBMCs or T cells enriched from blood (not recorded which). For the CDR3, the DNA is TGTGCCAGCAGCTTAGCGCGGACAGGGGGTGGCGATACGCAGTATTTT. Residues: CASSLARTGGGDTQYF.